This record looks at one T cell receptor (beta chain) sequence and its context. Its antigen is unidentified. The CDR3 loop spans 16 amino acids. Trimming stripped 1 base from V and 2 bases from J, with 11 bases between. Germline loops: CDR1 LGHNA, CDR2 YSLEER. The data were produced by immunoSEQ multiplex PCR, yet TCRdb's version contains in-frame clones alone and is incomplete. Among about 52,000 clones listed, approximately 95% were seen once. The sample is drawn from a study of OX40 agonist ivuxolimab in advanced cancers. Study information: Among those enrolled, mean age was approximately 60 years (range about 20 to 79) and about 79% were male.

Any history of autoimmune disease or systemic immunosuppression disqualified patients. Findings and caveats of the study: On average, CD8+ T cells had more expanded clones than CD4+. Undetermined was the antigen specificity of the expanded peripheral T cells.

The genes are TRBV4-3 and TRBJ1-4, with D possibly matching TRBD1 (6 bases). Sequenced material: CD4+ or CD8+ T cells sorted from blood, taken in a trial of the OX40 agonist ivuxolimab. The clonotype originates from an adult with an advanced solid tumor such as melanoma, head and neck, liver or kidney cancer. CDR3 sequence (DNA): TGCGCCAGCAGCCAAGGGCAGGGACATACTAATGAAAAACTGTTTTTT. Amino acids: CASSQGQGHTNEKLFF.